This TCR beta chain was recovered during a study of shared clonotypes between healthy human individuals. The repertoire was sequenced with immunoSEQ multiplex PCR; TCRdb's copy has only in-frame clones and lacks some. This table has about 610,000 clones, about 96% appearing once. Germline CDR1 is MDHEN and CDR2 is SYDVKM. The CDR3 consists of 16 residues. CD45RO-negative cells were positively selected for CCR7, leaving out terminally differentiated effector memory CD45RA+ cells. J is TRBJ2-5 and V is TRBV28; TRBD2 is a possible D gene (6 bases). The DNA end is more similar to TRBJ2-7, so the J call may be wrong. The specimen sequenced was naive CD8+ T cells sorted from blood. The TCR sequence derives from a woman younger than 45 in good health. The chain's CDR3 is CASSLGGNSYSYEQYF. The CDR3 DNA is TGTGCCAGCAGTTTAGGAGGGAACAGCTACTCCTACGAGCAGTACTTC.